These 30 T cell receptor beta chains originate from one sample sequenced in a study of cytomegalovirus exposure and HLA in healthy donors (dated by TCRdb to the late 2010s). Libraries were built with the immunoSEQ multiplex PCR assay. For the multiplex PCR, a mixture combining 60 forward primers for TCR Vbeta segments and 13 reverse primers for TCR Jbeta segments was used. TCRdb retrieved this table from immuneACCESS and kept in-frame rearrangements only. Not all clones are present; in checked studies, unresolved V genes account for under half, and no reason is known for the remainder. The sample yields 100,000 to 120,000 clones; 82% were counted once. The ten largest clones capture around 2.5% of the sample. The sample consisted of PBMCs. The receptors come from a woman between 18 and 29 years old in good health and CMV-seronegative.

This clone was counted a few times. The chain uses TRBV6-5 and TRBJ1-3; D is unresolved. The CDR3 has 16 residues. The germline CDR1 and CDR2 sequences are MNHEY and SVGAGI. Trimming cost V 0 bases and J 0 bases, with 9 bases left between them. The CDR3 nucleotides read TGTGCCAGCAGTTACTCTTCGGCAGGCTCTGGAAACACCATATATTTT. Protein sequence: CASSYSSAGSGNTIYF.

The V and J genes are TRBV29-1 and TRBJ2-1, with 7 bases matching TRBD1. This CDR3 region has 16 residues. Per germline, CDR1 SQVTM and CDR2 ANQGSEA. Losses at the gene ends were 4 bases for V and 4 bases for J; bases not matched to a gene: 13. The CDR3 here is CSVGSRQGVIYNEQFF. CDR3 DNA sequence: TGCAGCGTTGGATCCCGGCAGGGGGTAATATACAATGAGCAGTTCTTC.

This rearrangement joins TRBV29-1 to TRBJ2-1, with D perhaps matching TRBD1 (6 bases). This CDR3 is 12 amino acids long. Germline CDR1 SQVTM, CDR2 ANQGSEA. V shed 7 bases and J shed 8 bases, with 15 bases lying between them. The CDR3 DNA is TGCAGCGGGACAGTAGTGAGCGATGAGCAGTTCTTC. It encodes CSGTVVSDEQFF.

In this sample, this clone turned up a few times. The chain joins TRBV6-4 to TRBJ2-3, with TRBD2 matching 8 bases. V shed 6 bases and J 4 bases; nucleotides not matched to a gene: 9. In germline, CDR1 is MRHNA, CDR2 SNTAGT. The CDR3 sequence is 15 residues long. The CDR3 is CASSPGLGGADTQYF. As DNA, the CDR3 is TGTGCCAGCAGCCCGGGACTAGGCGGGGCAGATACGCAGTATTTT.

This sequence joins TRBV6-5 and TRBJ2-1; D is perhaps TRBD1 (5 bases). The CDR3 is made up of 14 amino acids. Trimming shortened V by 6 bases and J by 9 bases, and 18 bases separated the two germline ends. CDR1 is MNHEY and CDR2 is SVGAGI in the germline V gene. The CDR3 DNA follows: TGTGCCAGCAGCCCCCTAGAAGGGGCTGCTGAGCAGTTCTTC. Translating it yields CASSPLEGAAEQFF.

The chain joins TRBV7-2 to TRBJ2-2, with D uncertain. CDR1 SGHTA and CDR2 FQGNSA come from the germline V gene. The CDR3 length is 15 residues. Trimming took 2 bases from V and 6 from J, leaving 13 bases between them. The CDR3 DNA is TGTGCCAGCAGCTTAAGTGGGCCTCCTGCCGGGGAGCTGTTTTTT. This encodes CASSLSGPPAGELFF.

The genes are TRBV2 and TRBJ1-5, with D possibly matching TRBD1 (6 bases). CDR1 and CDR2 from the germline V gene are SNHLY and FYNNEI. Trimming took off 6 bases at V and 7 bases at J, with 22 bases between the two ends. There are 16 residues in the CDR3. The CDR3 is CASRLQPGQVEQPQHF. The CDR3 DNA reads TGTGCCAGCAGATTACAACCGGGACAAGTCGAACAGCCCCAGCATTTT.

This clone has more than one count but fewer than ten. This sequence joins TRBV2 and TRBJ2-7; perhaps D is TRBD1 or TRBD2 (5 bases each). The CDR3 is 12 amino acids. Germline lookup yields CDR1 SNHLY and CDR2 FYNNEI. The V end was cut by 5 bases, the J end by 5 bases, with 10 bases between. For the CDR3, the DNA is TGTGCCAGCAGTTTCCAGGGACACGAGCAGTACGTC. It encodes CASSFQGHEQYV.

CDR3 sequence (DNA): TGTGCCAGCAGCTGGACTCCCCCCCAGGAGACCCAGTACTTC. This gives the protein CASSWTPPQETQYF. The chain is built from TRBV11-3 and TRBJ2-5; a weak D match, TRBD2 (5 bases). The length of the CDR3 is 14 residues. The V and J ends lost 4 bases and 5 bases respectively, with 14 bases between them. CDR1 and CDR2 (germline): SGHNT, YENEEA.

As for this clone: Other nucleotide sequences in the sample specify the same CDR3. The CDR3 DNA follows: TGTGCCAGCAGTCACAGCGGGGGAGCCTACAATGAGCAGTTCTTC. Translated, it gives CASSHSGGAYNEQFF. The chain joins TRBV2 to TRBJ2-1; 8 bases are a match to TRBD2. The CDR3 runs to 15 residues. The germline V gene encodes CDR1 SNHLY and CDR2 FYNNEI. V shed 5 bases, J shed 2 bases, and the junction held 5 bases outside the gene matches. The entire variable domain, with the rest obtained from reference TRBV2 and TRBJ2-1, is as follows: EPEVTQTPSHQVTQMGQEVILRCVPISNHLYFYWYRQILGQKVEFLVSFYNNEISEKSEIFDDQFSVERPDGSNFTLKIRSTKLEDSAMYFCASSHSGGAYNEQFFGPGTRLTVL.

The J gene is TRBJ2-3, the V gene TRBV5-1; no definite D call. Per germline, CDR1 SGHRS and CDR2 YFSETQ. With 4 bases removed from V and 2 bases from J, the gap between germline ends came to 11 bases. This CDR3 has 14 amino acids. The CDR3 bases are TGCGCCAGCAGCGTAGAGACATCCACAGATACGCAGTATTTT. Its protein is CASSVETSTDTQYF.

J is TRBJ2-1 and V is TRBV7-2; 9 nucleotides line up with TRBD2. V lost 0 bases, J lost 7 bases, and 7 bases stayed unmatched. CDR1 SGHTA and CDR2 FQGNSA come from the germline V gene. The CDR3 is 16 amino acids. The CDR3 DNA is TGTGCCAGCAGCTTAGCTCCAGCGGGGGGAGTAAATGAGCAGTTCTTC. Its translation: CASSLAPAGGVNEQFF.

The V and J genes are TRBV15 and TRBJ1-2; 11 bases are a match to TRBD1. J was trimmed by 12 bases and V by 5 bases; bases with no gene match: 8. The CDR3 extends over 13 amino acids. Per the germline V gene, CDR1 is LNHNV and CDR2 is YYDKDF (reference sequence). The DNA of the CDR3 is TGTGCCACCAGCTGGGACAGGGGGTCGGGTAACACCTTC. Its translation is CATSWDRGSGNTF.

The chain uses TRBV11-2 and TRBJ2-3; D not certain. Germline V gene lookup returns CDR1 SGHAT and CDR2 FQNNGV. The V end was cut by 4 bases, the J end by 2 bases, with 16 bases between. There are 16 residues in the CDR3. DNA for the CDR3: TGTGCCAGCAGCTCTGGCCAGGCAGCAGTCACAGATACGCAGTATTTT. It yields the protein CASSSGQAAVTDTQYF.

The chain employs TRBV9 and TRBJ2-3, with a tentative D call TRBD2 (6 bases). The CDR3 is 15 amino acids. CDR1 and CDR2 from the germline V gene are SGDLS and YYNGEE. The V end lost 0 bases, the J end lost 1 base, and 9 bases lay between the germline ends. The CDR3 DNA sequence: TGTGCCAGCAGCGTAGGGGACTGGCGCACAGATACGCAGTATTTT. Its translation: CASSVGDWRTDTQYF.

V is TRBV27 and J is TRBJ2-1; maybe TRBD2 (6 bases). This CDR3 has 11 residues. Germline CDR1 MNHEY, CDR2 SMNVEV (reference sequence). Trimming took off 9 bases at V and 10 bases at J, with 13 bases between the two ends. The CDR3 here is CASGARGEQFF. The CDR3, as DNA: TGTGCCAGTGGAGCCCGGGGGGAGCAGTTCTTC.

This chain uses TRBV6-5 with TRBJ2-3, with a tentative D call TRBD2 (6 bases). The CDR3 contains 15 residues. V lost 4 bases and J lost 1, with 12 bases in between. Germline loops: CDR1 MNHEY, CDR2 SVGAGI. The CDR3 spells CASSLGQRGTDTQYF. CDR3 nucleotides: TGTGCCAGCAGTTTGGGGCAGCGGGGCACAGATACGCAGTATTTT.

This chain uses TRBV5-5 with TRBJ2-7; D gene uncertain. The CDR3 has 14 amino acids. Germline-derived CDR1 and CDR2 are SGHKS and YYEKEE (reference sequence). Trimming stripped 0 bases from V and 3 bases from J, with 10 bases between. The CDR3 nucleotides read TGTGCCAGCAGCTTGGCCCAGGAATTCTACGAGCAGTACTTC. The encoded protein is CASSLAQEFYEQYF.

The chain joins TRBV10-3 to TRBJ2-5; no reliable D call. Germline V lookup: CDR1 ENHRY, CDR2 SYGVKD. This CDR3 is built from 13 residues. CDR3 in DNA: TGTGCAACACAGCTTACTGGGCAACAGACCCAGTACTTC. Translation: CATQLTGQQTQYF.

CDR3 amino acids: CASSTQGSGGQYF. For the CDR3, the DNA is TGTGCCAGCAGCACACAGGGAAGTGGAGGGCAGTACTTC. The chain recombines TRBV2 with TRBJ2-7; a possible D gene is TRBD1 (6 bases). Trimming removed 6 bases from V and 9 bases from J, with 18 bases in between. The CDR3 has 13 residues. Per the germline V gene, CDR1 is SNHLY and CDR2 is FYNNEI.

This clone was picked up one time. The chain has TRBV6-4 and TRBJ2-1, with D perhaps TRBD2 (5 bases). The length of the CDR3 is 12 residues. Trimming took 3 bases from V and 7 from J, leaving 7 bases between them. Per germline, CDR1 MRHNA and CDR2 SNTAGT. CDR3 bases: TGTGCCAGCAGTGAGGGAGAGAATGAGCAGTTCTTC. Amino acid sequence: CASSEGENEQFF.

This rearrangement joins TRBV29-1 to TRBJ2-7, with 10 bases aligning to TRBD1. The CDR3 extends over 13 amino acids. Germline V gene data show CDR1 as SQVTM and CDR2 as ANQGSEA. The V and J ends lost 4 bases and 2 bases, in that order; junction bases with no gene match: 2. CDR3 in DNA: TGCAGCGTTGGGGACAGGGGTCCCTACGAGCAGTACTTC. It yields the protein CSVGDRGPYEQYF.

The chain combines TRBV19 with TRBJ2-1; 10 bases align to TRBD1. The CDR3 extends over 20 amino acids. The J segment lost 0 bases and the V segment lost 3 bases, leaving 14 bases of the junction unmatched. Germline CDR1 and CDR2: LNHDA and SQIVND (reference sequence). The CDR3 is CASSMLRDRGLRYSYNEQFF. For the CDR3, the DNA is TGTGCCAGTAGTATGCTTAGGGACAGGGGTCTAAGATACTCCTACAATGAGCAGTTCTTC.

In DNA form, the CDR3 reads TGCGCCAGCAGCTTTGGAGCAGATACGCAGTATTTT. It is translated as CASSFGADTQYF. The gene calls are TRBV5-1 and TRBJ2-3; no clear D. The V end lost 2 bases, the J end lost 4 bases, and 5 bases lay between the germline ends. Germline values: CDR1 SGHRS, CDR2 YFSETQ. This CDR3 contains 12 residues.

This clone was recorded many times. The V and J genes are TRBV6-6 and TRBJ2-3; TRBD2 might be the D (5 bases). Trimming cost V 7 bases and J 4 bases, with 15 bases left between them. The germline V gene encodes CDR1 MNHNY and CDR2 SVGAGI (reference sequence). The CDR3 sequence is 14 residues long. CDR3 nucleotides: TGTGCCAGCACCGTTGGACTCAGCGCAGATACGCAGTATTTT. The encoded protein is CASTVGLSADTQYF.

CDR3 coding DNA: TGTGCCAGCAGCTATCTGACTAGCGGGGAGGCAGAGACCCAGTACTTC. It specifies CASSYLTSGEAETQYF. J is TRBJ2-5 and V is TRBV5-5; 11 bases match TRBD2. Germline assignment: CDR1 SGHKS and CDR2 YYEKEE (reference sequence). This CDR3 contains 16 residues. The ends lost 3 bases at V and 4 bases at J; junction bases unmatched: 8. Full variable domain (remainder filled in from reference TRBV5-5 and TRBJ2-5): DAGVTQSPTHLIKTRGQQVTLRCSPISGHKSVSWYQQVLGQGPQFIFQYYEKEERGRGNFPDRFSARQFPNYSSELNVNALLLGDSALYLCASSYLTSGEAETQYFGPGTRLLVL.

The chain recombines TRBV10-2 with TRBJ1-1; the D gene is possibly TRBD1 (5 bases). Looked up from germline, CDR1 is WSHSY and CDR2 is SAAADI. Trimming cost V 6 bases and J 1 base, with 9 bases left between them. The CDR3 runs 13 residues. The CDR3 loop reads CASSDRENTEAFF. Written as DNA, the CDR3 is TGCGCCAGCAGCGACAGAGAGAACACTGAAGCTTTCTTT.

CDR3 coding DNA: TGTGCCAGCCAGCAGGAACTAGGGTTAGATGAGCAGTTCTTC. Protein product: CASQQELGLDEQFF. V gene TRBV27 combines with J gene TRBJ2-1; tentatively, D is TRBD2 (5 bases). V lost 8 bases to trimming and J lost 8 bases, with 19 bases between them. CDR3 length: 14 residues. The germline gives CDR1 MNHEY, CDR2 SMNVEV (reference sequence).

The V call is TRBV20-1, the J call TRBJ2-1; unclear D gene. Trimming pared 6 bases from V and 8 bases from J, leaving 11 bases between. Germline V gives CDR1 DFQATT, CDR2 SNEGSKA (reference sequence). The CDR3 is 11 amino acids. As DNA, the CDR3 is TGCAGTGCCCACGGCGGCCATGAGCAGTTCTTC. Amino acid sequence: CSAHGGHEQFF.

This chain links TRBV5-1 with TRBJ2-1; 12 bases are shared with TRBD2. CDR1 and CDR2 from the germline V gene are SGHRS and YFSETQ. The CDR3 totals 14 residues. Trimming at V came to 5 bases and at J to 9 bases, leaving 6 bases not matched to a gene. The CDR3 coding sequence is TGCGCCAGCAGTTGGTCTAGCGGGGGGGCTGAGCAGTTCTTC. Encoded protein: CASSWSSGGAEQFF.